These 3 T cell receptor beta chains were all obtained from the same sample, sequenced in a study of read filtering for tumor transcriptome and immune sequencing. This library used about 360 ng RNA and molecular barcoded adaptors spanning alpha/delta and beta/gamma chains. Using its own MiXCR run on the reads, TCRdb lists one record per CDR3 protein. The data contain some 30,000 distinct CDR3 sequences, less than 20% of them singletons. Sequencing was done on a sample of a population of CD138-negative cells sorted from bone marrow. The receptors derive from a donor over 35 with multiple myeloma.

The V and J genes are TRBV6-4 and TRBJ2-1; D might be TRBD2 (6 bases). Germline-derived CDR1 and CDR2 are MRHNA and SNTAGT. Trimming cost V 0 bases and J 4 bases, with 10 bases left between them. The CDR3 sequence is 15 residues long. In DNA, the CDR3 is TGTGCCAGCAGTGACTCGAGCGGGCGTTACAATGAGCAGTTCTTC. Translated: CASSDSSGRYNEQFF.

This clonotype occurred many times. V usage is TRBV7-9 and J usage is TRBJ2-1; unclear D gene. Germline V gene sequence: CDR1 SEHNR, CDR2 FQNEAQ (reference sequence). This CDR3 contains 12 residues. V lost 3 bases and J lost 8, with 8 bases in between. The CDR3 is CASSFEAHEQFF. The CDR3 DNA is TGTGCCAGCAGCTTCGAAGCGCATGAGCAGTTCTTC.

This chain uses TRBV7-8 with TRBJ2-2; a possible D gene is TRBD1 (6 bases). Per the germline V gene, CDR1 is SGHVS and CDR2 is FQNEAQ. Trimming removed 4 bases at V and 8 bases at J, with 20 bases between. The CDR3 loop spans 16 amino acids. In DNA, the CDR3 is TGTGCCAGCAGCTCACAGGGCGGTTTGAACCGGGGGGAGCTGTTTTTT. This sequence encodes CASSSQGGLNRGELFF. The full variable domain, in which reference TRBV7-8 and TRBJ2-2 provide the parts outside the CDR3, is GAGVSQSPRYKVAKRGQDVALRCDPISGHVSLFWYQQALGQGPEFLTYFQNEAQLDKSGLPSDRFFAERPEGSVSTLKIQRTQQEDSAVYLCASSSQGGLNRGELFFGEGSRLTVL.